These 32 T cell receptor beta chains share one sample of origin, sequenced in a study of blood T cell repertoires in COVID-19. This table comes from immunoSEQ multiplex PCR, and its TCRdb copy is limited to in-frame clones, with some not included. The table records 85,000 to 130,000 clones, 71% of them present only once. Material: peripheral blood. Receptors originate from a human donor with acute or convalescent COVID-19. The donor label of this sample is uncertain.

The V call is TRBV6-6, the J call TRBJ1-5, with D possibly being TRBD1 (6 bases). The CDR3 length is 16 residues. CDR1 is MNHNY, CDR2 SVGAGI, per germline (reference sequence). The germline V and J ends were trimmed by 4 bases and 7 bases, with 20 bases remaining between them. CDR3 in DNA: TGTGCCAGCAGTTCCTGGGACGGTGTGAGGGGGCAGCCCCAGCATTTT. Translating gives CASSSWDGVRGQPQHF.

J is TRBJ1-2 and V is TRBV19, with D possibly matching TRBD1 (5 bases). Trimming removed 8 bases at V and 5 bases at J, with 21 bases between. The CDR3 is 15 residues long. Germline lookup yields CDR1 LNHDA and CDR2 SQIVND (reference sequence). This chain's CDR3 is CASRGVQAQGYGYTF. CDR3 in DNA: TGTGCCAGTCGAGGAGTCCAGGCTCAGGGATATGGCTACACCTTC.

The gene calls are TRBV19 and TRBJ1-3; 8 nucleotides match TRBD1. This CDR3 is built from 15 residues. Germline CDR1 is LNHDA and CDR2 is SQIVND (reference sequence). V trimming: 6 bases; J trimming: 2 bases; junction bases outside the gene matches: 6. CDR3 bases: TGTGCCAGTAGAGACAGGGGAGGTCCTGGAAACACCATATATTTT. It encodes CASRDRGGPGNTIYF. Supplemented by reference TRBV19 and TRBJ1-3, the full variable domain reads DGGITQSPKYLFRKEGQNVTLSCEQNLNHDAMYWYRQDPGQGLRLIYYSQIVNDFQKGDIAEGYSVSREKKESFPLTVTSAQKNPTAFYLCASRDRGGPGNTIYFGEGSWLTVV.

The chain recombines TRBV11-2 with TRBJ2-7; weak D call: TRBD1 (5 bases). The CDR3 has 13 residues. Trimming removed 8 bases at V and 2 bases at J, with 13 bases between. Germline CDR1 SGHAT, CDR2 FQNNGV. DNA of the CDR3: TGTGCCAGCTCCCCCAGGGCCACCTACGAGCAGTACGTC. This translates into CASSPRATYEQYV.

The CDR3 is CASSQPGQGRYEQYV. The CDR3, as DNA: TGCGCCAGCAGTCAACCGGGACAGGGACGCTACGAGCAGTACGTC. The rearrangement uses TRBV23-1 and TRBJ2-7; 9 bases align to TRBD1. TRBV23-1 is recorded as an ORF, its role being uncertain. V lost 2 bases, J lost 3 bases, and 5 bases stayed unmatched. This CDR3 contains 15 residues.

The J gene is TRBJ1-2, the V gene TRBV6-5; 8 bases line up with TRBD1. CDR3 length: 14 amino acids. The J segment lost 8 bases and the V segment lost 5 bases, leaving 10 bases of the junction unmatched. Looked up from germline, CDR1 is MNHEY and CDR2 is SVGAGI. The CDR3 loop reads CASSPVTGGGGYTF. In DNA, the CDR3 is TGTGCCAGCAGTCCCGTTACAGGGGGTGGAGGCTACACCTTC.

The chain has TRBV5-1 and TRBJ1-1, with 9 bases that match TRBD1. Germline V gene data show CDR1 as SGHRS and CDR2 as YFSETQ. With V trimmed by 4 bases and J by 0 bases, 10 bases remained unmatched. There are 17 residues in the CDR3. In DNA, the CDR3 is TGCGCCAGCAGCCCGGGACAGGGTTCCCTGTTGAACACTGAAGCTTTCTTT. Its translation: CASSPGQGSLLNTEAFF.

The V gene is TRBV19, the J gene TRBJ1-2, with a weak D call TRBD1 (5 bases). Between the trimmed V and J ends, which lost 2 bases and 5 bases, there was a span of 18 bases. CDR1 is LNHDA and CDR2 is SQIVND in the germline V gene (reference sequence). This CDR3 has 16 residues. Here the CDR3 DNA reads TGTGCCAGTAGTATAAGACGTGGGGCCGGATCTTATGGCTACACCTTC. Protein product: CASSIRRGAGSYGYTF.

The chain links TRBV10-3 to TRBJ1-1; TRBD1 matches at 7 bases. V trimming: 4 bases; J trimming: 6 bases; junction bases outside the gene matches: 8. Per the germline V gene, CDR1 is ENHRY and CDR2 is SYGVKD. The CDR3 has 14 amino acids. In DNA form, the CDR3 reads TGTGCCATCAGTGCCACGACAGGGAGGTCTGAAGCTTTCTTT. Its translation is CAISATTGRSEAFF.

This rearrangement joins TRBV7-8 to TRBJ2-1; TRBD1 matches at 7 bases. Germline CDR1 is SGHVS and CDR2 is FQNEAQ. J was trimmed by 4 bases and V by 5 bases; bases with no gene match: 8. The CDR3 runs to 15 residues. CDR3 in DNA: TGTGCCAGCAGCCCGACAGGGACACTATACAATGAGCAGTTCTTC. This translates into CASSPTGTLYNEQFF.

This clone appeared a few times. The chain uses TRBV24-1 and TRBJ1-6; 9 bases agree with TRBD1. This CDR3 spans 13 amino acids. V dropped 6 bases and J dropped 10; count of bases not matched to a gene: 3. The germline CDR1 and CDR2 sequences are KGHDR and SFDVKD. Here the CDR3 DNA reads TGTGCCACCAGTCGGACAGGGGACTCACCCCTCCACTTT. It yields the protein CATSRTGDSPLHF.

The chain has TRBV11-2 and TRBJ1-6, with D hard to call. The CDR3 consists of 13 residues. Germline V gene sequence: CDR1 SGHAT, CDR2 FQNNGV. V lost 5 bases to trimming and J lost 7 bases, with 9 bases between them. The CDR3 DNA reads as TGTGCCAGCAGCCCAAACAGAAATTCACCCCTCCACTTT. This gives the protein CASSPNRNSPLHF.

V and J are TRBV18 and TRBJ1-1; a possible D gene is TRBD1 (6 bases). The CDR3 sequence is 13 residues long. Per germline, CDR1 KGHSH and CDR2 LQKENI. The V end lost 4 bases, the J end lost 1 base, and 7 bases lay between the germline ends. The DNA for the CDR3 is TGTGCCAGCTCACGGGGGCGGAACACTGAAGCTTTCTTT. It specifies CASSRGRNTEAFF.

In the case of this clone: Additional DNA sequences in this sample encode the identical CDR3. Here the CDR3 DNA reads TGTGCCAGCAGTGAGTCCCTCGAGCAGTACGTC. As protein: CASSESLEQYV. The chain links TRBV6-1 to TRBJ2-7; D is ambiguous. This CDR3 has 11 residues. Trimming took 3 bases from V and 6 from J, leaving 6 bases between them. Germline CDR1 MNHNS, CDR2 SASEGT.

This clone was seen a single time. This chain joins TRBV5-6 and TRBJ2-5, with D maybe TRBD1 (5 bases). The CDR3 contains 16 residues. Germline CDR1 reads SGHDT; CDR2 reads YYEEEE. With 4 bases removed from V and 2 bases from J, the gap between germline ends came to 18 bases. The CDR3 DNA sequence: TGTGCCAGCAGCCGAAGGGCAGGGATGGGACAAGAGACCCAGTACTTC. This translates into CASSRRAGMGQETQYF.

This chain uses TRBV28 with TRBJ1-1; no definite D call. The germline V gene has CDR1 MDHEN and CDR2 SYDVKM. This CDR3 comprises 14 residues. The V end was cut by 6 bases, the J end by 0 bases, with 11 bases between. CDR3 region: CASRNSPMNTEAFF. The CDR3 coding sequence is TGTGCCAGCAGGAATAGCCCCATGAACACTGAAGCTTTCTTT. The whole variable domain, filled in from reference TRBV28 and TRBJ1-1, reads DVKVTQSSRYLVKRTGEKVFLECVQDMDHENMFWYRQDPGLGLRLIYFSYDVKMKEKGDIPEGYSVSREKKERFSLILESASTNQTSMYLCASRNSPMNTEAFFGQGTRLTVV.

J is TRBJ1-5 and V is TRBV4-1, with 8 bases matching TRBD1. Trimming removed 4 bases from V and 6 bases from J; junction bases left unmatched: 5. Germline V gene sequence: CDR1 MGHRA, CDR2 YSYEKL. The CDR3 consists of 14 residues. The CDR3 here is CASSRGQGSQPQHF. The CDR3 coding sequence is TGCGCCAGCAGCCGAGGACAGGGAAGTCAGCCCCAGCATTTT.

V usage is TRBV11-2 and J usage is TRBJ2-1; 10 positions match TRBD1. The CDR3 loop spans 13 amino acids. J was trimmed by 7 bases and V by 5 bases; bases with no gene match: 2. CDR1 is SGHAT and CDR2 is FQNNGV in the germline V gene. CDR3: CASSRDRGNEQFF. The DNA of the CDR3 is TGTGCCAGCAGCCGGGACAGGGGAAATGAGCAGTTCTTC.

CDR3 DNA sequence: TGTGCCTGGAGTGTGTTGGGGGGCTACGAGCAGTACTTC. Translated: CAWSVLGGYEQYF. This sequence joins TRBV30 and TRBJ2-7; D possibly corresponds to TRBD2 (6 bases). The V and J ends lost 0 bases and 3 bases respectively, with 9 bases between them. The CDR3 sequence is 13 residues long. Germline CDR1 is GTSNPN and CDR2 is SVGIG (reference sequence).

This rearrangement joins TRBV3-1 (or the pseudogene TRBV3-2) to TRBJ2-7; D perhaps matches TRBD1 (6 bases). Germline-derived CDR1 and CDR2 are LGHDT and YNNKEL (reference sequence). This CDR3 region has 13 residues. V was trimmed by 1 base and J by 12 bases, leaving 16 bases between them. The CDR3 coding sequence is TGTGCCAGCAGCCAAGGGACCGGGACACGGCTGTACTTC. It is translated as CASSQGTGTRLYF.

J is TRBJ2-5 and V is TRBV5-1; perhaps TRBD1 as D (5 bases). Germline CDR1 is SGHRS and CDR2 is YFSETQ. V was pared by 0 bases and J by 3 bases, with 12 bases between. CDR3 length equals 15 residues. The CDR3 protein is CASSLDDSAKETQYF. The CDR3 DNA follows: TGCGCCAGCAGCTTGGATGACAGTGCTAAAGAGACCCAGTACTTC.

The genes are TRBV2 and TRBJ2-7; a possible D gene is TRBD1 (6 bases). From germline, CDR1 is SNHLY and CDR2 FYNNEI. The V end was cut by 0 bases, the J end by 5 bases, with 14 bases between. The CDR3 is 15 amino acids. DNA of the CDR3: TGTGCCAGCAGTGAAGCGCCGGTGGGGGCCCACGAGCAGTACGTC. Its protein is CASSEAPVGAHEQYV.

On this clone itself: This sample also contains other DNA sequences that code for the same CDR3. V gene TRBV5-1 combines with J gene TRBJ1-5; TRBD1 matches 9 bases. The ends lost 4 bases at V and 4 bases at J; junction bases unmatched: 6. There are 15 residues in the CDR3. CDR1 is SGHRS, CDR2 YFSETQ, per germline. The CDR3 DNA sequence: TGCGCCAGCAGCGCAGACGGACAGGGGAATCAGCCCCAGCATTTT. Its protein product is CASSADGQGNQPQHF. The whole variable domain, remainder taken from reference TRBV5-1 and TRBJ1-5, is KAGVTQTPRYLIKTRGQQVTLSCSPISGHRSVSWYQQTPGQGLQFLFEYFSETQRNKGNFPGRFSGRQFSNSRSEMNVSTLELGDSALYLCASSADGQGNQPQHFGDGTRLSIL.

The chain recombines TRBV28 with TRBJ2-7; TRBD1 is a possible D gene (5 bases). V was trimmed by 6 bases and J by 4 bases, leaving 19 bases between them. The CDR3 extends over 15 amino acids. The germline V gene encodes CDR1 MDHEN and CDR2 SYDVKM. The CDR3 DNA reads TGTGCCAGCAGCCCTAGTGGGGCAGGGCATTACGAGCAGTACGTC. This sequence encodes CASSPSGAGHYEQYV.

V usage is TRBV7-2 and J usage is TRBJ1-2, with 7 bases identical to TRBD1. Germline V gives CDR1 SGHTA, CDR2 FQGNSA. The CDR3 length is 17 residues. The V and J ends lost 6 bases and 1 base, in that order; junction bases with no gene match: 14. The CDR3 region is CASRETGAGLGNYGYTF. CDR3 coding DNA: TGTGCCAGCAGGGAAACAGGGGCCGGTCTGGGTAACTATGGCTACACCTTC.

The V and J genes are TRBV19 and TRBJ1-5; 9 bases are shared with TRBD1. The CDR3 totals 16 residues. CDR1 is LNHDA, CDR2 SQIVND, per germline (reference sequence). Unmatched junction bases numbered 11, after V lost 6 bases and J lost 5 bases. The CDR3 here is CASRHQTGGAYQPQHF. Here the CDR3 DNA reads TGTGCCAGTAGACATCAAACAGGGGGCGCGTATCAGCCCCAGCATTTT.

This chain uses TRBV6-2 or TRBV6-3 with TRBJ1-3, with D possibly being TRBD1 (5 bases). Trimming took 4 bases from V and 0 from J, leaving 7 bases between them. The germline V gene encodes CDR1 MNHEY and CDR2 SVGEGT. This CDR3 contains 14 residues. DNA for the CDR3: TGTGCCAGCAGTTGGGGACTCTCTGGAAACACCATATATTTT. Protein: CASSWGLSGNTIYF.

The chain has TRBV6-5 and TRBJ1-1; 9 nucleotides align to TRBD1. V shed 11 bases and J 5 bases; nucleotides not matched to a gene: 9. Germline V gives CDR1 MNHEY, CDR2 SVGAGI. The CDR3 is made up of 13 amino acids. CDR3 DNA sequence: TGTGCCGGGGGGACAGGGAGGGAGACTGAAGCTTTCTTT. Its translation: CAGGTGRETEAFF.

V gene TRBV19 combines with J gene TRBJ2-5; D is perhaps TRBD2 (5 bases). The length of the CDR3 is 11 residues. V dropped 3 bases and J dropped 7 bases, with 6 bases sitting between them. Germline-derived CDR1 and CDR2 are LNHDA and SQIVND (reference sequence). Here the CDR3 reads CASSIRGTQYF. The CDR3 coding sequence is TGTGCCAGTAGTATTCGGGGGACCCAGTACTTC. Full variable domain (rest looked up from reference TRBV19 and TRBJ2-5): DGGITQSPKYLFRKEGQNVTLSCEQNLNHDAMYWYRQDPGQGLRLIYYSQIVNDFQKGDIAEGYSVSREKKESFPLTVTSAQKNPTAFYLCASSIRGTQYFGPGTRLLVL.

The rearrangement uses TRBV6-5 and TRBJ1-2; TRBD1 matches at 11 bases. The ends lost 0 bases at V and 8 bases at J; junction bases unmatched: 5. Germline CDR1 MNHEY, CDR2 SVGAGI. The CDR3 runs 15 residues. CDR3 coding DNA: TGTGCCAGCAGTTACTCGAGGGACAGGGGGAACGGCTACACCTTC. This translates into CASSYSRDRGNGYTF.

J is TRBJ2-5 and V is TRBV14; D perhaps matches TRBD2 (5 bases). Trimming took 5 bases from V and 4 from J, leaving 11 bases between them. The CDR3 extends over 13 amino acids. In germline, CDR1 is SGHDN, CDR2 FVKESK. CDR3 nucleotides: TGTGCCAGCAGCTGGTACGGGGTAGAGACCCAGTACTTC. Its protein product is CASSWYGVETQYF.

This clone was recorded only once. This chain connects TRBV6-5 to TRBJ1-2; weak D call: TRBD1 (5 bases). Trimming took 5 bases from V and 2 from J, leaving 9 bases between them. Germline loops: CDR1 MNHEY, CDR2 SVGAGI. This CDR3 has 13 amino acids. The CDR3: CASSQQENYGYTF. In DNA, the CDR3 is TGTGCCAGCAGTCAACAGGAAAACTATGGCTACACCTTC.